These 15 T cell receptor beta chains were all obtained from the same sample, sequenced in a study of robustness of blood B and T cell sequencing. cDNA synthesis used template switching with a 5' universal priming oligo. The template-switch oligo carried a 12-nucleotide random UMI tagging each cDNA molecule. TCRdb passed the PCR reads through MiXCR, listing each CDR3 protein once. The sample has about 3,600 distinct CDR3 sequences; 45% to 70% are singletons. The template for TCR beta quantification was mRNA, not genomic DNA. The specimen sequenced was peripheral blood. These receptors all stem from a human donor in good health.

The chain combines TRBV12-3 or TRBV12-4 with TRBJ1-1, with unresolved D. The ends were cut back, 2 bases at V and 5 bases at J, with 6 bases in the middle. This CDR3 spans 12 amino acids. The CDR3, as DNA: TGTGCCAGCAGTTTATCGGGGACTGAAGCTTTCTTT. It translates to CASSLSGTEAFF.

The chain couples TRBV19 to TRBJ2-5; D remains unclear. There are 13 residues in the CDR3. Per the germline V gene, CDR1 is LNHDA and CDR2 is SQIVND (reference sequence). With 0 bases removed from V and 3 bases from J, the gap between germline ends came to 5 bases. Here the CDR3 reads CASSIDWEETQYF. CDR3 bases: TGTGCCAGTAGTATAGATTGGGAAGAGACCCAGTACTTC.

The gene calls are TRBV3-1 and TRBJ2-3, with D possibly TRBD1 on 5 matching bases. Germline values: CDR1 LGHDT, CDR2 YNNKEL (reference sequence). Trimming pared 0 bases from V and 2 bases from J, leaving 9 bases between. CDR3 length: 15 residues. The CDR3: CASSQEGANTDTQYF. CDR3 nucleotide sequence: TGTGCCAGCAGCCAAGAAGGGGCGAACACAGATACGCAGTATTTT.

The chain has TRBV4-1 and TRBJ1-1; D is unclear. Trimming took off 3 bases at V and 3 bases at J, with 11 bases between the two ends. Germline V gene sequence: CDR1 MGHRA, CDR2 YSYEKL. The CDR3 consists of 14 residues. CDR3 bases: TGCGCCAGCAGCCACCCCGGACGCGACACTGAAGCTTTCTTT. Its translation: CASSHPGRDTEAFF.

This clonotype was counted only a few times. The V gene is TRBV5-1, the J gene TRBJ2-1, with TRBD1 matching over 8 bases. CDR3 length equals 15 residues. The J segment lost 4 bases and the V segment lost 7 bases, leaving 10 bases of the junction unmatched. Germline CDR1 and CDR2: SGHRS and YFSETQ. CDR3 protein: CASSELGQAYNEQFF. Here the CDR3 DNA reads TGCGCCAGCTCGGAGTTGGGACAGGCATACAATGAGCAGTTCTTC.

This clonotype was seen once. The gene calls are TRBV7-6 and TRBJ1-1, with D unclear. CDR3 length equals 13 residues. Germline V gives CDR1 SGHVS, CDR2 FNYEAQ. V was pared by 8 bases and J by 0 bases, with 10 bases between. The CDR3 bases are TGTGCCAGCTCGAGGAAAATGAACACTGAAGCTTTCTTT. Its protein product is CASSRKMNTEAFF. Complete variable domain (other parts from reference TRBV7-6 and TRBJ1-1): GAGVSQSPRYKVTKRGQDVALRCDPISGHVSLYWYRQALGQGPEFLTYFNYEAQQDKSGLPNDRFSAERPEGSISTLTIQRTEQRDSAMYRCASSRKMNTEAFFGQGTRLTVV.

V usage is TRBV5-1 and J usage is TRBJ2-3, with 7 bases aligning to TRBD1. Germline values: CDR1 SGHRS, CDR2 YFSETQ. V dropped 4 bases and J dropped 0; count of bases not matched to a gene: 8. The CDR3 is 16 amino acids. The CDR3 DNA sequence: TGCGCCAGCAGCCCCGCGACAGGGAGAAGCACAGATACGCAGTATTTT. Amino acid sequence: CASSPATGRSTDTQYF.

The V and J genes are TRBV28 and TRBJ2-3; TRBD2 is a possible D gene (6 bases). Trimming removed 6 bases at V and 3 bases at J, with 10 bases between. Germline values: CDR1 MDHEN, CDR2 SYDVKM. The CDR3 extends over 13 amino acids. CDR3: CASRRDLTDTQYF. The DNA for the CDR3 is TGTGCCAGCAGACGGGACTTGACAGATACGCAGTATTTT.

The chain combines TRBV24-1 with TRBJ1-1, with a tentative D call TRBD1 (5 bases). Germline V CDR1 and CDR2: KGHDR, SFDVKD. The germline V and J ends were trimmed by 5 bases and 1 base, with 7 bases remaining between them. The CDR3 spans 13 residues. The CDR3 sequence: CATSVDKNTEAFF. CDR3 nucleotides: TGTGCCACCAGTGTGGACAAGAACACTGAAGCTTTCTTT.

This clonotype was counted once. The CDR3 is CASSQTSNYGYTF. CDR3 DNA: TGCGCCAGCAGCCAAACCAGCAACTATGGCTACACCTTC. V usage is TRBV4-1 and J usage is TRBJ1-2; D gene uncertain. The CDR3 consists of 13 residues. V was trimmed by 2 bases and J by 2 bases, leaving 6 bases between them. Germline V gene lookup returns CDR1 MGHRA and CDR2 YSYEKL.

This clonotype was seen a few times. This chain connects TRBV5-1 to TRBJ2-1, with 9 bases aligning to TRBD2. The CDR3 extends over 11 amino acids. Germline CDR1 reads SGHRS; CDR2 reads YFSETQ. Trimming at V came to 5 bases and at J to 13 bases, leaving 4 bases not matched to a gene. The DNA of the CDR3 is TGCGCCAGCAGTCTAGCGGGGTACCAGTTCTTC. As protein: CASSLAGYQFF. The whole variable domain, filled in from reference TRBV5-1 and TRBJ2-1, reads KAGVTQTPRYLIKTRGQQVTLSCSPISGHRSVSWYQQTPGQGLQFLFEYFSETQRNKGNFPGRFSGRQFSNSRSEMNVSTLELGDSALYLCASSLAGYQFFGPGTRLTVL.

The V call is TRBV4-2, the J call TRBJ2-7; D is tentatively TRBD1 or TRBD2 (5 bases each). Trimming pared 3 bases from V and 2 bases from J, leaving 14 bases between. The CDR3 is made up of 15 amino acids. Germline assignment: CDR1 LGHNA and CDR2 YNFKEQ. The CDR3: CASSQGEGPAYEQYF. In nucleotides, the CDR3 is TGTGCCAGCAGCCAGGGCGAGGGACCCGCCTACGAGCAGTACTTC.

The chain joins TRBV30 to TRBJ2-7; D call uncertain. This CDR3 is built from 11 residues. The V gene's germline CDR1 is GTSNPN and CDR2 SVGIG (reference sequence). The V end lost 5 bases, the J end lost 3 bases, and 8 bases lay between the germline ends. In nucleotides, the CDR3 is TGTGCCTGGCAAGAAGTCTACGAGCAGTACTTC. Translating it yields CAWQEVYEQYF.

This chain uses TRBV30 with TRBJ2-7, with D uncertain. The CDR3 is made up of 12 amino acids. The V gene lost 1 base and the J gene lost 1 base, with 5 bases spanning the gap. Germline lookup yields CDR1 GTSNPN and CDR2 SVGIG (reference sequence). The DNA for the CDR3 is TGTGCCTGGAGTGCCCAGTCCTACGAGCAGTACTTC. Protein: CAWSAQSYEQYF.

The rearrangement uses TRBV7-6 and TRBJ1-1, with D tentatively TRBD1 (6 bases). V dropped 7 bases and J dropped 1 base, with 13 bases sitting between them. The CDR3 totals 14 residues. Germline values: CDR1 SGHVS, CDR2 FNYEAQ. The CDR3 loop reads CASTPLTGNTEAFF. CDR3 DNA: TGTGCCAGCACGCCATTGACAGGGAACACTGAAGCTTTCTTT.